Detailed here is one TCR beta chain. Authors' methods: Quantification of nucleated cells was approximated via reference gene primer amplification. Some clones are missing from TCRdb's copy, which holds only in-frame ones; the method was immunoSEQ multiplex PCR. The DNA gave D and trimming, while V, J and clone size come from that table. The sample shows about 270,000 clones, around 87% of them seen only once. The data derive from a study of blood T cell repertoires in COVID-19. The wider study: Spain, Italy and the United States supplied samples that represented acute and convalescent COVID-19.

Clinical histories supplied by participants themselves formed the basis of cohort assignment. All recovered Cohort 3 donors got two negative PCRs, got clearance, or saw symptom resolution. The sample taken for sequencing was PBMCs or T cells enriched from blood (not recorded which). This receptor was identified in a woman aged 18-35 years who had recovered from COVID-19.

DNA for the CDR3: TGTGCCACCAGCAGATTACAGGACACTGAAGCTTTCTTT. Translated: CATSRLQDTEAFF. The chain carries TRBV15 and TRBJ1-1; D is possibly TRBD1 (5 bases). Germline CDR1 is LNHNV and CDR2 is YYDKDF (reference sequence). Trimming took 2 bases from V and 3 from J, leaving 7 bases between them. This CDR3 spans 13 amino acids.